The rows below give T cell receptor beta chains drawn from one sample of a study of metastatic and nonmetastatic thyroid tumors. TCRdb re-called the PCR reads with MiXCR. The repertoire holds around 16,000 clones, with approximately 25% as singletons. The sequencing sample was made of adjacent normal tissue. These receptors came from a female donor with papillary thyroid cancer or a benign thyroid nodule (not recorded which). Some clones in this sample may be carry-over from other donors' samples. Each CDR3 is given without its conserved first and last residue. The order of the fields is V gene, J gene, CDR3 protein.

V: TRBV2; J: TRBJ2-5; CDR3: ASSEGIQETQY
V: TRBV5-6; J: TRBJ2-3; CDR3: ASSLKGQGMRDTQY
V: TRBV19; J: TRBJ2-1; CDR3: ASSHGTSGAQF
V: TRBV18; J: TRBJ2-7; CDR3: ASSSKAGAYEQY
V: TRBV2; J: TRBJ1-2; CDR3: ASSQLTGTGQGAGGYT
V: TRBV6-1; J: TRBJ1-4; CDR3: ASRSGGGDEKLF
V: TRBV28; J: TRBJ1-1; CDR3: ASSFLGLAF
V: TRBV28; J: TRBJ2-3; CDR3: ASSPLAGVRDTQY
V: TRBV3-1; J: TRBJ2-2; CDR3: ASSPRQGPTGELF
V: TRBV6-1; J: TRBJ2-7; CDR3: ASSEDRMYEQY
V: TRBV6-6; J: TRBJ1-2; CDR3: ASSYSSGHYGYT
V: TRBV7-2; J: TRBJ2-7; CDR3: ASSLKGTVAYEQY
V: TRBV2; J: TRBJ1-4; CDR3: ASSADGPATNEKLF
V: TRBV15; J: TRBJ2-2; CDR3: ATSRGQSSGELF
V: TRBV7-9; J: TRBJ1-2; CDR3: ASSGRGSGNGYT
V: TRBV19; J: TRBJ1-4; CDR3: ASSIRQVNEKLF
V: TRBV29-1; J: TRBJ2-7; CDR3: SVPGTDNYEQY
V: TRBV20-1; J: TRBJ1-1; CDR3: SARSPNTEAF
V: TRBV24-1; J: TRBJ2-5; CDR3: ATRARLHGETQY
V: TRBV6-2/TRBV6-3; J: TRBJ1-5; CDR3: ASGYRDNQPQH
V: TRBV12-5; J: TRBJ1-2; CDR3: ASGNIVIGTGSGYT
V: TRBV5-1; J: TRBJ1-2; CDR3: ASSLSPTGNGYT